One and the same sample provided the 27 T cell receptor beta chains below, sequenced in a study of cytomegalovirus exposure and HLA in healthy donors. The PCR was carried out with 60 Vbeta primers and 13 Jbeta primers. Data came from immunoSEQ multiplex PCR; TCRdb stores just in-frame clones and leaves some out. The sample lists roughly 120,000 clones, 65% to 90% occurring once. The sequenced sample was PBMCs. These receptors were collected from a woman between 35 and 50 years old in good health and CMV-seronegative.

The V and J genes are TRBV5-1 and TRBJ2-7, with TRBD1 as a possible D gene (5 bases). Germline V lookup: CDR1 SGHRS, CDR2 YFSETQ. CDR3 length: 13 residues. V was cut by 5 bases and J by 0 bases, with 9 bases left in between. The CDR3 is CASRGVSSYEQYF. In nucleotides, the CDR3 is TGCGCCAGCAGAGGGGTTAGCTCCTACGAGCAGTACTTC.

V gene TRBV7-9 combines with J gene TRBJ2-2; TRBD2 matches 7 bases. Germline CDR1 SEHNR, CDR2 FQNEAQ (reference sequence). J was trimmed by 0 bases and V by 5 bases; bases with no gene match: 3. The CDR3 is 15 residues long. DNA for the CDR3: TGTGCCAGCAGCCCGACTAGCTCGAACACCGGGGAGCTGTTTTTT. It translates to CASSPTSSNTGELFF.

The chain recombines TRBV18 with TRBJ1-1, with D perhaps matching TRBD1 (6 bases). CDR3 length equals 14 residues. Trimming shortened V by 2 bases and J by 5 bases, and 12 bases separated the two germline ends. Germline values: CDR1 KGHSH, CDR2 LQKENI. The CDR3 protein is CASSPLTGWTEAFF. CDR3 sequence (DNA): TGTGCCAGCTCACCATTAACAGGGTGGACTGAAGCTTTCTTT.

The chain employs TRBV7-2 and TRBJ1-1; 8 nucleotides align to TRBD1. CDR1 and CDR2 (germline): SGHTA, FQGNSA. V trimming: 5 bases; J trimming: 7 bases; junction bases outside the gene matches: 12. This CDR3 has 15 residues. CDR3 loop: CASSPGRTGLCEAFF. In DNA, the CDR3 is TGTGCCAGCAGCCCGGGAAGGACAGGGTTATGTGAAGCTTTCTTT.

The chain uses TRBV28 and TRBJ2-1; 7 nucleotides line up with TRBD2. The CDR3 is 15 amino acids. Germline CDR1 and CDR2: MDHEN and SYDVKM. V was clipped by 4 bases and J by 10 bases; unmatched bases: 13. CDR3 protein: CASSSLADTIREQFF. The DNA for the CDR3 is TGTGCCAGCAGTTCCCTAGCGGATACCATAAGAGAGCAGTTCTTC.

This sequence joins TRBV4-3 and TRBJ1-4, with D maybe TRBD1 (5 bases). This CDR3 region has 14 residues. V was clipped by 0 bases and J by 6 bases, with 8 bases between them. Per germline, CDR1 LGHNA and CDR2 YSLEER. The CDR3 region has the DNA TGCGCCAGCAGCCAAGATTTAGGGGATGAAAAACTGTTTTTT. It encodes CASSQDLGDEKLFF.

The chain has TRBV18 and TRBJ2-7, with D maybe TRBD1 (6 bases). Per germline, CDR1 KGHSH and CDR2 LQKENI. The CDR3 sequence is 15 residues long. V gave up 3 bases and J gave up 1 base, with 13 bases separating them. The CDR3 region has the DNA TGTGCCAGCTCACCGTTAGCGACAGGATCCTACGAGCAGTACTTC. Protein product: CASSPLATGSYEQYF.

The chain joins TRBV5-4 to TRBJ2-3; 11 positions match TRBD2. Germline V CDR1 and CDR2: SGHNT, YYREEE (reference sequence). V lost 4 bases to trimming and J lost 1 base; unmatched junction nucleotides: 11. This CDR3 contains 18 residues. CDR3 nucleotide sequence: TGTGCCAGCAGCCAGGACCTAGCGGGGGGCATTGGCACAGATACGCAGTATTTT. It yields the protein CASSQDLAGGIGTDTQYF. Supplemented by reference TRBV5-4 and TRBJ2-3, the full variable domain reads ETGVTQSPTHLIKTRGQQVTLRCSSQSGHNTVSWYQQALGQGPQFIFQYYREEENGRGNFPPRFSGLQFPNYSSELNVNALELDDSALYLCASSQDLAGGIGTDTQYFGPGTRLTVL.

The V call is TRBV9, the J call TRBJ2-7; TRBD2 matches 8 bases. V gave up 3 bases and J gave up 2 bases; unmatched junction bases: 4. The CDR3 has 14 residues. CDR1 and CDR2 (germline): SGDLS, YYNGEE. The CDR3 spells CASSAGGVPYEQYF. DNA for the CDR3: TGTGCCAGCAGCGCCGGGGGGGTCCCCTACGAGCAGTACTTC.

The chain employs TRBV2 and TRBJ1-1; the match to TRBD1 covers 10 bases. Germline V gene sequence: CDR1 SNHLY, CDR2 FYNNEI. With 6 bases clipped from V and 4 bases from J, the junction kept 5 bases outside the gene matches. The CDR3 runs 14 residues. CDR3 sequence (DNA): TGTGCCAGCAGCATAGGGACAGGGGTCACTGAAGCTTTCTTT. Translation gives CASSIGTGVTEAFF.

The chain joins TRBV7-8 to TRBJ2-7; 9 nucleotides align to TRBD1. CDR1 and CDR2 from the germline V gene are SGHVS and FQNEAQ. The CDR3 runs 14 residues. The junction had 5 bases not matched to a gene; V was cut back by 1 base and J by 7 bases. The CDR3 loop is CASSLEQGAGEQYF. DNA for the CDR3: TGTGCCAGCAGCTTAGAACAGGGGGCGGGAGAGCAGTACTTC.

The rearrangement links TRBV10-3 to TRBJ2-5; 11 nucleotides line up with TRBD2. Losses at the gene ends were 6 bases for V and 4 bases for J; bases not matched to a gene: 1. Germline CDR1 is ENHRY and CDR2 is SYGVKD. The CDR3 spans 13 residues. The CDR3 reads CAISGLAGETQYF. CDR3 in DNA: TGTGCCATCAGCGGACTAGCGGGAGAGACCCAGTACTTC.

This clone was recorded a few times. CDR3 region: CASSPLMTTGYSNQPQHF. In DNA form, the CDR3 reads TGTGCCAGCAGTCCCCTTATGACGACAGGATATAGCAATCAGCCCCAGCATTTT. The chain employs TRBV28 and TRBJ1-5, with D possibly TRBD1 on 6 matching bases. Germline-derived CDR1 and CDR2 are MDHEN and SYDVKM. V was pared by 5 bases and J by 0 bases, with 20 bases between. The CDR3 has 18 residues.

The rearrangement uses TRBV5-1 and TRBJ2-5; the match to TRBD1 covers 9 bases. The J call is in doubt because the DNA end fits TRBJ2-7 better. CDR1 and CDR2 (germline): SGHRS, YFSETQ. This CDR3 comprises 15 residues. The CDR3 region has the DNA TGCGCCAGCAGAGGGGCCGGGACAGGGAGCATCGAGCAGTACTTC. Its protein is CASRGAGTGSIEQYF.

The chain carries TRBV4-3 and TRBJ1-1; no clear D gene. Looked up from germline, CDR1 is LGHNA and CDR2 is YSLEER. V was clipped by 1 base and J by 4 bases, with 16 bases between them. This CDR3 is built from 16 residues. The CDR3 reads CASSQARGLVGTEAFF. CDR3 nucleotides: TGCGCCAGCAGCCAAGCCCGAGGTTTAGTTGGCACTGAAGCTTTCTTT.

The V call is TRBV28, the J call TRBJ2-7; 15 nucleotides agree with TRBD2. J was trimmed by 3 bases and V by 7 bases; bases with no gene match: 7. Germline CDR1 reads MDHEN; CDR2 reads SYDVKM. This CDR3 contains 16 residues. The CDR3 nucleotides are TGTGCCAGCACAAGGGGGACTAGCGGGAGGTTCTACGAGCAGTACTTC. Protein product: CASTRGTSGRFYEQYF. The full variable domain, with the rest looked up from reference TRBV28 and TRBJ2-7, is DVKVTQSSRYLVKRTGEKVFLECVQDMDHENMFWYRQDPGLGLRLIYFSYDVKMKEKGDIPEGYSVSREKKERFSLILESASTNQTSMYLCASTRGTSGRFYEQYFGPGTRLTVT.

This chain connects TRBV20-1 to TRBJ1-2, with 7 bases identical to TRBD1. The CDR3 runs 11 residues. Germline loops: CDR1 DFQATT, CDR2 SNEGSKA (reference sequence). The V and J ends lost 2 bases and 10 bases, in that order; junction bases with no gene match: 4. The CDR3 loop is CSARWDSIYTF. The CDR3 region has the DNA TGCAGTGCTAGATGGGACAGTATCTACACCTTC.

This clone has only a few counts. This chain joins TRBV29-1 and TRBJ1-1; D may be TRBD1 (6 bases). The germline gives CDR1 SQVTM, CDR2 ANQGSEA. Trimming left V 2 bases short and J 2 bases short, with 9 bases between. The CDR3 consists of 13 residues. Here the CDR3 DNA reads TGCAGCGTTGAAACAGGGTCAAACACTGAAGCTTTCTTT. It codes for CSVETGSNTEAFF.

The chain is built from TRBV5-1 and TRBJ2-1; TRBD2 matches 8 bases. Trimming took 1 base from V and 8 from J; bases not matched to a gene: 8. The V gene's germline CDR1 is SGHRS and CDR2 YFSETQ. The CDR3 length is 15 residues. The CDR3 sequence: CASSLLAGWSDEQFF. DNA for the CDR3: TGCGCCAGCAGCTTGCTAGCGGGTTGGTCTGATGAGCAGTTCTTC.

J is TRBJ2-3 and V is TRBV19, with D unclear. The CDR3 has 14 residues. CDR1 is LNHDA, CDR2 SQIVND, per germline (reference sequence). Between the trimmed V and J ends, which lost 4 bases and 2 bases, there was a span of 10 bases. Written as DNA, the CDR3 is TGTGCCAGTAGTACCGCGGCGAACACAGATACGCAGTATTTT. Its protein is CASSTAANTDTQYF.

This chain uses TRBV11-3 with TRBJ2-1; D may be TRBD2 (5 bases). This CDR3 spans 14 amino acids. The ends were cut back, 9 bases at V and 6 bases at J, with 18 bases in the middle. Per the germline V gene, CDR1 is SGHNT and CDR2 is YENEEA. The CDR3 here is CASGIGGPSNEQFF. The CDR3 coding sequence is TGTGCCAGTGGGATCGGAGGCCCGAGCAATGAGCAGTTCTTC.

The rearrangement links TRBV29-1 to TRBJ1-2; D perhaps matches TRBD1 (6 bases). The ends were cut back, 1 base at V and 6 bases at J, with 12 bases in the middle. Germline V gene sequence: CDR1 SQVTM, CDR2 ANQGSEA. This CDR3 contains 13 residues. CDR3 DNA: TGCAGCGTTGAAGTAAGGGGGGGTCATGGCTACACCTTC. Its protein product is CSVEVRGGHGYTF. Full variable domain (remainder filled in from reference TRBV29-1 and TRBJ1-2): SAVISQKPSRDICQRGTSLTIQCQVDSQVTMMFWYRQQPGQSLTLIATANQGSEATYESGFVIDKFPISRPNLTFSTLTVSNMSPEDSSIYLCSVEVRGGHGYTFGSGTRLTVV.

This chain links TRBV19 with TRBJ2-5; TRBD2 might be the D (7 bases). This CDR3 spans 15 amino acids. Germline-derived CDR1 and CDR2 are LNHDA and SQIVND (reference sequence). V was trimmed by 5 bases and J by 5 bases, leaving 18 bases between them. The CDR3 protein is CASSDAGGARETQYF. CDR3 in DNA: TGTGCCAGTAGTGACGCTGGGGGGGCAAGGGAGACCCAGTACTTC.

As DNA, the CDR3 is TGCGCCAGCAGTGAACAGGGTATTGGAGAGACCCAGTACTTC. This gives the protein CASSEQGIGETQYF. The chain links TRBV10-2 to TRBJ2-5; D possibly corresponds to TRBD1 (6 bases). In germline, CDR1 is WSHSY, CDR2 SAAADI. The CDR3 totals 14 residues. Deletions cut 3 bases from V and 4 bases from J, with 12 bases between.

The chain has TRBV18 and TRBJ2-5; TRBD1 agrees at 11 bases. This CDR3 comprises 14 residues. Germline CDR1 is KGHSH and CDR2 is LQKENI. V lost 8 bases and J lost 2; bases outside the gene matches: 4. CDR3 coding DNA: TGTGCCAGCACGCGGGACAGGGGGCAAGAGACCCAGTACTTC. Its protein product is CASTRDRGQETQYF.

V and J are TRBV18 and TRBJ1-1; 8 bases fit TRBD1. V lost 6 bases and J lost 0; bases outside the gene matches: 3. Germline CDR1 reads KGHSH; CDR2 reads LQKENI. This CDR3 comprises 14 residues. CDR3 in amino acids: CASSLTGVNTEAFF. For the CDR3, the DNA is TGTGCCAGCTCCTTGACAGGGGTGAACACTGAAGCTTTCTTT. Filled out from reference TRBV18 and TRBJ1-1, the complete variable domain reads NAGVMQNPRHLVRRRGQEARLRCSPMKGHSHVYWYRQLPEEGLKFMVYLQKENIIDESGMPKERFSAEFPKEGPSILRIQQVVRGDSAAYFCASSLTGVNTEAFFGQGTRLTVV.

The chain joins TRBV30 to TRBJ1-1, with TRBD1 matching 8 bases. Germline V gene sequence: CDR1 GTSNPN, CDR2 SVGIG (reference sequence). The V segment lost 0 bases and the J segment 3 bases; nucleotides outside the gene matches: 12. The CDR3 consists of 17 residues. Here the CDR3 DNA reads TGTGCCTGGAGTGTGGGTAGGACAGGGTATTCGCACACTGAAGCTTTCTTT. Its protein product is CAWSVGRTGYSHTEAFF.